This T cell receptor beta chain was retrieved from a study of lymphopenia after photon versus proton radiotherapy. V shed 0 bases and J shed 11 bases, with 17 bases lying between them. The CDR3 runs to 14 residues. Germline CDR1 SGHNT, CDR2 YYREEE (reference sequence). The assay was immunoSEQ multiplex PCR, and TCRdb's table has in-frame clones only and misses some. Of roughly 65,000 clones listed, approximately 91% are singletons. The clonotype comes from a woman aged 70-85 years with pancreatic cancer. The chain has TRBV5-4 and TRBJ1-1; D is possibly TRBD1 (6 bases). The source was peripheral blood, collected from a patient treated with photon-based radiotherapy. The CDR3: CASSLAVAGASAFF. CDR3 in DNA: TGTGCCAGCAGCTTGGCCGTCGCAGGGGCGTCGGCTTTCTTT. Drawing the rest from reference TRBV5-4 and TRBJ1-1, the complete variable domain is ETGVTQSPTHLIKTRGQQVTLRCSSQSGHNTVSWYQQALGQGPQFIFQYYREEENGRGNFPPRFSGLQFPNYSSELNVNALELDDSALYLCASSLAVAGASAFFGQGTRLTVV.